Listed here are 20 T cell receptor beta chains from one sample, sequenced in a study of blood T cell repertoires in COVID-19. Assay: immunoSEQ multiplex PCR; the TCRdb copy retains only in-frame clones and omits some. The sample has some 110,000 clones, 85% to 90% seen once. Sequences were obtained from peripheral blood. The origin of the receptors is a man aged 45-65 years with acute or convalescent COVID-19.

The sample holds a few counts of this clone. The chain uses TRBV2 and TRBJ2-7; TRBD2 matches 8 bases. The length of the CDR3 is 15 residues. With V trimmed by 7 bases and J by 4 bases, 12 bases remained unmatched. Germline V CDR1 and CDR2: SNHLY, FYNNEI. The CDR3 reads CASKGSAGGPYEQYF. CDR3 DNA sequence: TGTGCCAGCAAGGGTTCGGCGGGAGGACCATACGAGCAGTACTTC.

The gene calls are TRBV11-2 and TRBJ1-2; D perhaps matches TRBD1 (5 bases). Germline V lookup: CDR1 SGHAT, CDR2 FQNNGV. The CDR3 extends over 14 amino acids. V lost 5 bases, J lost 6 bases, and 16 bases lay in between. CDR3 sequence reads: CASSLTEGAHGYTF. The CDR3, as DNA: TGTGCCAGCAGCCTTACCGAAGGGGCCCATGGCTACACCTTC.

This chain uses TRBV2 with TRBJ1-1; 10 positions agree with TRBD1. The ends lost 5 bases at V and 3 bases at J; junction bases unmatched: 15. The CDR3 runs 18 residues. Germline CDR1 and CDR2: SNHLY and FYNNEI. CDR3 in DNA: TGTGCCAGCAGTCCCCGGACAGGGGGGCGTTATAAGGACACTGAAGCTTTCTTT. Encoded protein: CASSPRTGGRYKDTEAFF.

This chain uses TRBV5-1 with TRBJ2-1, with 10 bases identical to TRBD2. Germline CDR1 SGHRS, CDR2 YFSETQ. V shed 4 bases, J shed 8 bases, and the junction held 12 bases outside the gene matches. The CDR3 has 16 residues. The CDR3 protein is CASSHGGSGGAHEQFF. The CDR3 region has the DNA TGCGCCAGCAGCCACGGAGGGAGCGGGGGGGCCCATGAGCAGTTCTTC.

This chain uses TRBV3-1 (or the pseudogene TRBV3-2) with TRBJ2-2; 8 positions agree with TRBD2. V shed 1 base and J 6 bases; nucleotides not matched to a gene: 10. CDR1 and CDR2 (germline): LGHDT, YNNKEL (reference sequence). CDR3 size: 17 residues. In DNA form, the CDR3 reads TGTGCCAGCAGCCAAGTAAGGAGCGGGAGTTGGGCCGGGGAGCTGTTTTTT. Encoded protein: CASSQVRSGSWAGELFF.

This chain uses TRBV19 with TRBJ1-1; no clear D. The CDR3 is 14 residues long. The germline V gene has CDR1 LNHDA and CDR2 SQIVND (reference sequence). Trimming removed 3 bases at V and 1 base at J, with 9 bases between. Here the CDR3 reads CASSMVRANTEAFF. The CDR3 coding sequence is TGTGCCAGTAGTATGGTGAGGGCGAACACTGAAGCTTTCTTT.

The V gene is TRBV2, the J gene TRBJ2-2, with D possibly being TRBD2 (6 bases). Germline V gene sequence: CDR1 SNHLY, CDR2 FYNNEI. The V gene lost 4 bases and the J gene lost 6 bases, with 9 bases spanning the gap. The CDR3 is 13 residues long. The CDR3 here is CASSVLASGELFF. CDR3 bases: TGTGCCAGCAGTGTTCTAGCGTCCGGGGAGCTGTTTTTT.

This clone was counted between two and nine times. The chain recombines TRBV11-3 with TRBJ2-7; possible D gene TRBD1, 6 bases. The V gene lost 6 bases and the J gene lost 0 bases, with 21 bases spanning the gap. Looked up from germline, CDR1 is SGHNT and CDR2 is YENEEA. The CDR3 loop spans 17 amino acids. Written as DNA, the CDR3 is TGTGCCAGCAGACAAAATCAGGTTACAGGGAACTCCTACGAGCAGTACTTC. Protein sequence: CASRQNQVTGNSYEQYF.

The V and J genes are TRBV5-1 and TRBJ2-5; 14 positions match TRBD2. Losses at the gene ends were 0 bases for V and 1 base for J; bases not matched to a gene: 8. There are 19 residues in the CDR3. The germline V gene has CDR1 SGHRS and CDR2 YFSETQ. CDR3 DNA sequence: TGCGCCAGCAGCTTGGGACTAGCGGGGGGGCCCGTTCCCCAAGAGACCCAGTACTTC. It translates to CASSLGLAGGPVPQETQYF.

The genes are TRBV7-3 and TRBJ2-3, with 10 bases fitting TRBD2. CDR1 SGHTA and CDR2 FQGTGA come from the germline V gene. The CDR3 is 18 amino acids. V was clipped by 4 bases and J by 1 base; unmatched bases: 11. The DNA for the CDR3 is TGTGCCAGCAGCTCACTACCTCGGACTAGCGGACGCACAGATACGCAGTATTTT. Protein product: CASSSLPRTSGRTDTQYF. Drawing the rest from reference TRBV7-3 and TRBJ2-3, the complete variable domain is GAGVSQTPSNKVTEKGKYVELRCDPISGHTALYWYRQSLGQGPEFLIYFQGTGAADDSGLPNDRFFAVRPEGSVSTLKIQRTERGDSAVYLCASSSLPRTSGRTDTQYFGPGTRLTVL.

Notes on this clone: One end of the junction varies from germline; a read error may be responsible. V and J are TRBV29-1 and TRBJ1-1, with D perhaps matching TRBD1 (6 bases). From germline, CDR1 is SQVTM and CDR2 ANQGSEA. The CDR3 sequence is 17 residues long. CDR3 protein: CSVEGTTLDWPTGTQIF. The CDR3 nucleotides read TGCAGCGTTGAAGGGACAACCCTTGATTGGCCCACGGGGACACAGATCTTT.

The chain links TRBV5-1 to TRBJ1-6; D is unclear. The CDR3 contains 15 residues. The V gene lost 1 base and the J gene lost 4 bases, with 9 bases spanning the gap. Germline V gene sequence: CDR1 SGHRS, CDR2 YFSETQ. The CDR3 spells CASSLNSGYNSPLHF. The CDR3 DNA sequence: TGCGCCAGCAGCTTGAATTCCGGTTATAATTCACCCCTCCACTTT.

The chain joins TRBV5-1 to TRBJ2-2, with D possibly being TRBD2 (6 bases). Per germline, CDR1 SGHRS and CDR2 YFSETQ. This CDR3 has 12 residues. V was clipped by 4 bases and J by 6 bases, with 7 bases between them. CDR3 residues: CASSPGAGELFF. CDR3 DNA sequence: TGCGCCAGCAGCCCGGGAGCCGGGGAGCTGTTTTTT.

The gene calls are TRBV11-3 and TRBJ1-4; D perhaps matches TRBD1 (5 bases). Germline V gives CDR1 SGHNT, CDR2 YENEEA. The CDR3 totals 14 residues. Trimming removed 5 bases at V and 4 bases at J, with 11 bases between. The DNA of the CDR3 is TGTGCCAGCAGCCCCGGCAGGGATAATGAAAAACTGTTTTTT. As protein: CASSPGRDNEKLFF.

The J gene is TRBJ1-6, the V gene TRBV6-1; D is unresolved. The CDR3 loop spans 14 amino acids. Trimming removed 2 bases from V and 8 bases from J, with 10 bases in between. Germline V gene data show CDR1 as MNHNS and CDR2 as SASEGT. The CDR3 here is CASSETVGDSPLHF. In DNA form, the CDR3 reads TGTGCCAGCAGTGAAACAGTGGGAGATTCACCCCTCCACTTT.

The V call is TRBV28, the J call TRBJ1-1, with D possibly being TRBD1 (5 bases). The CDR3 is 15 residues long. CDR1 and CDR2 (germline): MDHEN, SYDVKM. Trimming cost V 2 bases and J 0 bases, with 10 bases left between them. CDR3 sequence reads: CASSLNRPLNTEAFF. The CDR3 DNA sequence: TGTGCCAGCAGTTTAAACAGGCCTCTGAACACTGAAGCTTTCTTT. The full variable domain, rest sourced from reference TRBV28 and TRBJ1-1, is DVKVTQSSRYLVKRTGEKVFLECVQDMDHENMFWYRQDPGLGLRLIYFSYDVKMKEKGDIPEGYSVSREKKERFSLILESASTNQTSMYLCASSLNRPLNTEAFFGQGTRLTVV.

The genes are TRBV12-3 or TRBV12-4 and TRBJ1-1; D unclear. The V end lost 8 bases, the J end lost 4 bases, and 8 bases lay between the germline ends. This CDR3 comprises 11 residues. CDR3 protein: CASLLSTEAFF. DNA for the CDR3: TGTGCCAGCCTATTGAGCACTGAAGCTTTCTTT.

This clone appeared once. The V gene is TRBV15, the J gene TRBJ2-3; TRBD1 might be the D (5 bases). The CDR3 is 17 amino acids. Germline V gives CDR1 LNHNV, CDR2 YYDKDF (reference sequence). Trimming removed 1 base at V and 0 bases at J, with 14 bases between. In DNA, the CDR3 is TGTGCCACCAGCAGAGGGGGCAGGACGACTAGCACAGATACGCAGTATTTT. It is translated as CATSRGGRTTSTDTQYF. Using reference TRBV15 and TRBJ2-3 for the parts outside the CDR3, the full variable domain is DAMVIQNPRYQVTQFGKPVTLSCSQTLNHNVMYWYQQKSSQAPKLLFHYYDKDFNNEADTPDNFQSRRPNTSFCFLDIRSPGLGDTAMYLCATSRGGRTTSTDTQYFGPGTRLTVL.

The chain employs TRBV28 and TRBJ2-3, with TRBD2 identical over 7 bases. V lost 3 bases and J lost 4; bases outside the gene matches: 1. The CDR3 extends over 13 amino acids. CDR1 MDHEN and CDR2 SYDVKM come from the germline V gene. CDR3 bases: TGTGCCAGCAGTTTCGCGGGGGCAGATACGCAGTATTTT. Encoded protein: CASSFAGADTQYF. Full variable domain (outside the CDR3, taken from reference TRBV28 and TRBJ2-3): DVKVTQSSRYLVKRTGEKVFLECVQDMDHENMFWYRQDPGLGLRLIYFSYDVKMKEKGDIPEGYSVSREKKERFSLILESASTNQTSMYLCASSFAGADTQYFGPGTRLTVL.

The chain joins TRBV6-2 or TRBV6-3 to TRBJ1-5; 7 positions match TRBD1. This CDR3 is 15 amino acids long. V was clipped by 2 bases and J by 3 bases; unmatched bases: 4. Germline values: CDR1 MNHEY, CDR2 SVGEGT. CDR3 coding DNA: TGTGCCAGCAGTTACCCCGGACAGGTCAATCAGCCCCAGCATTTT. This codes for CASSYPGQVNQPQHF.